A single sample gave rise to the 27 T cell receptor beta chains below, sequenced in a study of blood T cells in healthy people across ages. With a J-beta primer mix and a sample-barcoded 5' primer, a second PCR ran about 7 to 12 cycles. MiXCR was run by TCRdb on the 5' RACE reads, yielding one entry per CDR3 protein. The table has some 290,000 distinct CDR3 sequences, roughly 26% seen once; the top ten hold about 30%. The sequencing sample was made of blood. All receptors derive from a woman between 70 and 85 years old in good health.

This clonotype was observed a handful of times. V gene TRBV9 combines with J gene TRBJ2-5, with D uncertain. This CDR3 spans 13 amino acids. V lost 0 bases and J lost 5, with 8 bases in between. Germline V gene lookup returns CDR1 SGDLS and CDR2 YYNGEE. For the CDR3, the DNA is TGTGCCAGCAGCGTAGAGTCACGTGAGACCCAGTACTTC. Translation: CASSVESRETQYF.

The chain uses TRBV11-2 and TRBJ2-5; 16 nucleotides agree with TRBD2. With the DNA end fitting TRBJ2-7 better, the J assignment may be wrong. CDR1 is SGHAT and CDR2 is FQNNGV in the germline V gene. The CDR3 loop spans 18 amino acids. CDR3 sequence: CASSLVGTSGRARNEQYF. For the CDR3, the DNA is TGTGCCAGCAGCTTAGTCGGGACTAGCGGGAGGGCCCGCAACGAGCAGTACTTC.

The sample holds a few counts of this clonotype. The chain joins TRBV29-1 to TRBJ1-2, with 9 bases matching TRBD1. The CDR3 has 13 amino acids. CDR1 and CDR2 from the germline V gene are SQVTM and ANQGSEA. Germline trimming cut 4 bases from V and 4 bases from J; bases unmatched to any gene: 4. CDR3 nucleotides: TGCAGCGTTGCTGACAGGGGGTCCTATGGCTACACCTTC. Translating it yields CSVADRGSYGYTF.

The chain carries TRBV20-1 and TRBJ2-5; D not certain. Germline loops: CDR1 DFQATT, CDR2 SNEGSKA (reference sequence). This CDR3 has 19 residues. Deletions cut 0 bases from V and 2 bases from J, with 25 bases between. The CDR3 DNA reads TGCAGTGCTAGAGATCGCGAATCTCTGGGCAGCCGAAGACAAGAGACCCAGTACTTC. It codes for CSARDRESLGSRRQETQYF.

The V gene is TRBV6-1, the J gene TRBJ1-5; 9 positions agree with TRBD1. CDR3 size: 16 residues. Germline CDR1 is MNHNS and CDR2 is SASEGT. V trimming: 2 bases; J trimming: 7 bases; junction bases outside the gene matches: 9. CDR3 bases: TGTGCCAGCAGTGAATTTGGGACAGGGAAGGGCCAGCCCCAGCATTTT. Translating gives CASSEFGTGKGQPQHF.

CDR3 nucleotide sequence: TGCAGTGCTAGAGATCCGGGAGGGCCGGGGACAGATACGCAGTATTTT. Amino acid sequence: CSARDPGGPGTDTQYF. V usage is TRBV20-1 and J usage is TRBJ2-3, with 8 bases that match TRBD2. The CDR3 extends over 16 amino acids. Trimming cost V 0 bases and J 3 bases; bases outside gene matches: 8. Per germline, CDR1 DFQATT and CDR2 SNEGSKA (reference sequence).

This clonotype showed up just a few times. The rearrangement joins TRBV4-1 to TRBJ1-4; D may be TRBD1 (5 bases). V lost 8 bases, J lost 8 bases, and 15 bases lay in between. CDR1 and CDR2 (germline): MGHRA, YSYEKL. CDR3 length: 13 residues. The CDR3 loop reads CASLQSGGEKLFF. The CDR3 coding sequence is TGCGCCAGCCTTCAGTCGGGGGGAGAAAAACTGTTTTTT.

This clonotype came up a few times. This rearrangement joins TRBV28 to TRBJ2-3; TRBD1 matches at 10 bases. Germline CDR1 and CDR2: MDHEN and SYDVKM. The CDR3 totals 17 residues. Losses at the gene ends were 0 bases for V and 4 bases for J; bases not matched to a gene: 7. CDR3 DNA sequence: TGTGCCAGCAGTTTATGGTCGAGACAGGGGGCCCCAGATACGCAGTATTTT. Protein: CASSLWSRQGAPDTQYF.

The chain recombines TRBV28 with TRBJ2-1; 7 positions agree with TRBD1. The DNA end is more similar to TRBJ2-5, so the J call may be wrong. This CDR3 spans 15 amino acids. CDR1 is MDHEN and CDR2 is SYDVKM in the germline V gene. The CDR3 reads CASSQDRAGQETQYF. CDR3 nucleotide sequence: TGTGCCAGCAGCCAAGACAGGGCCGGCCAAGAGACCCAGTACTTC.

CDR3 in amino acids: CASSSPVGYEQYF. The CDR3 DNA reads as TGTGCCAGCAGTTCCCCCGTAGGGTACGAGCAGTACTTC. V gene TRBV6-6 combines with J gene TRBJ2-7; unclear D gene. The CDR3 contains 13 residues. Germline V CDR1 and CDR2: MNHNY, SVGAGI (reference sequence). V was pared by 4 bases and J by 4 bases, with 11 bases between.

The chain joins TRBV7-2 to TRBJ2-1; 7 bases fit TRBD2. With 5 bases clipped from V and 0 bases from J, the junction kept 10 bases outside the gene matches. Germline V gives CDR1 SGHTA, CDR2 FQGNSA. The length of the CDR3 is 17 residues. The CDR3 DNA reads TGTGCCAGCAGCCGGAGCCCTAGCGGAAGCTCCTACAATGAGCAGTTCTTC. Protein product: CASSRSPSGSSYNEQFF.

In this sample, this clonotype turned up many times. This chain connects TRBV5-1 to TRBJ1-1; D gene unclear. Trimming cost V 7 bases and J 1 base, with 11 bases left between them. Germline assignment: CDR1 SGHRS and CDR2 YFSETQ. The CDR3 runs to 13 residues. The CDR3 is CASRPMTNTEAFF. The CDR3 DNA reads TGCGCCAGCCGTCCTATGACGAACACTGAAGCTTTCTTT.

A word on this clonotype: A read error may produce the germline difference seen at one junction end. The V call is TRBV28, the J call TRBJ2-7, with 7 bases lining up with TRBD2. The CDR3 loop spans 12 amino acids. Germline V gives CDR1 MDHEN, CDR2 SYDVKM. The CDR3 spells CASTLASGEQYF. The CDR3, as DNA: TGTGCCAGCACTTTAGCTAGCGGCGAGCAGTACTTC.

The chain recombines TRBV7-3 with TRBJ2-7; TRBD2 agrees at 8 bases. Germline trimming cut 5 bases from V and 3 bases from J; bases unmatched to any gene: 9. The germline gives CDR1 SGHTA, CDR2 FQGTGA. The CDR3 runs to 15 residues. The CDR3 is CASSDLGAGGYEQYF. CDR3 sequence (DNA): TGTGCCAGCAGCGATCTCGGGGCGGGAGGCTACGAGCAGTACTTC.

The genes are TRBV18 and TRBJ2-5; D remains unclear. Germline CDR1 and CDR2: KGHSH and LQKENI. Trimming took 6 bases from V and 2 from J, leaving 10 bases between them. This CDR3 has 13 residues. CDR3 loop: CASSKTVQETQYF. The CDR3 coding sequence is TGTGCCAGCTCGAAGACGGTACAAGAGACCCAGTACTTC.

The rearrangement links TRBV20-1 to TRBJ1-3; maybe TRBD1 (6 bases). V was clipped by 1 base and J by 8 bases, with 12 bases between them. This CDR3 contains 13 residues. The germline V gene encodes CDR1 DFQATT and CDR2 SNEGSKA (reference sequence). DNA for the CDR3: TGCAGTGCTAGAGTCAGGGGTATAGACACCATATATTTT. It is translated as CSARVRGIDTIYF.

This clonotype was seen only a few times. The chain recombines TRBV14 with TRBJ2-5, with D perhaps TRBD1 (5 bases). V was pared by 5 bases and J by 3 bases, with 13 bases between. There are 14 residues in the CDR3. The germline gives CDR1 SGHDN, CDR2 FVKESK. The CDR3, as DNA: TGTGCCAGCAGCAGGATAGGCAGGGAAGAGACCCAGTACTTC. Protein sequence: CASSRIGREETQYF.

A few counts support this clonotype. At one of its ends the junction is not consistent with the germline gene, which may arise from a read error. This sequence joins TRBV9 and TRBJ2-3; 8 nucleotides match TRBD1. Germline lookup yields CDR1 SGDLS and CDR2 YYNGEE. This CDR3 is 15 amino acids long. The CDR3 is CASSGRDRSTGTQYF. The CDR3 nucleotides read TGTGCCAGCAGCGGACGGGACAGGTCAACAGGTACGCAGTATTTT.

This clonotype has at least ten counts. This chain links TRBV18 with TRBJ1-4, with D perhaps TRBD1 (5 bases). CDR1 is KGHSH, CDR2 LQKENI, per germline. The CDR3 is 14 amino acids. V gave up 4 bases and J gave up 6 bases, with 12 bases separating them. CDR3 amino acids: CASSHDLGDEKLFF. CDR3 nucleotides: TGTGCCAGCTCACATGACCTAGGGGATGAAAAACTGTTTTTT.

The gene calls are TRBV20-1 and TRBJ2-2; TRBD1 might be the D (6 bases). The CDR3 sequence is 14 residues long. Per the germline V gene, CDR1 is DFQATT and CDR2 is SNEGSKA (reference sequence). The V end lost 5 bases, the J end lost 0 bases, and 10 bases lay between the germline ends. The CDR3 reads CSAVGQSNTGELFF. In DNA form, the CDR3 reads TGCAGTGCTGTAGGACAGTCGAACACCGGGGAGCTGTTTTTT.

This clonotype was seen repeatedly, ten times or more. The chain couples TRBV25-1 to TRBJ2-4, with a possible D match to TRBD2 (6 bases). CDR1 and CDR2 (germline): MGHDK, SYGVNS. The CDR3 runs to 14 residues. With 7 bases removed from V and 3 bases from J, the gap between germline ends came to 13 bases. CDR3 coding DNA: TGTGCCAGCACCCACAGGAGGGACAAAAACATTCAGTACTTC. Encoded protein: CASTHRRDKNIQYF.

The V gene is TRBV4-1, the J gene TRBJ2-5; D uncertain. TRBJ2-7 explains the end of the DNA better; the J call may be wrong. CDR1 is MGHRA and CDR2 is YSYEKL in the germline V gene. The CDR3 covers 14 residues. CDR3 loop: CASSQVNRRDEQYF. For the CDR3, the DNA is TGCGCCAGCAGCCAAGTTAACAGACGCGACGAGCAGTACTTC.

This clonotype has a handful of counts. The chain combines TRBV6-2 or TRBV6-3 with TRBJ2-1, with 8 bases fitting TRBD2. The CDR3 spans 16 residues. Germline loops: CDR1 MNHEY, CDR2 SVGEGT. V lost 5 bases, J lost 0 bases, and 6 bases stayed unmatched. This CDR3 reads CASSRLAPSSYNEQFF. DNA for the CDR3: TGTGCCAGCAGTCGACTAGCGCCGAGCTCCTACAATGAGCAGTTCTTC.

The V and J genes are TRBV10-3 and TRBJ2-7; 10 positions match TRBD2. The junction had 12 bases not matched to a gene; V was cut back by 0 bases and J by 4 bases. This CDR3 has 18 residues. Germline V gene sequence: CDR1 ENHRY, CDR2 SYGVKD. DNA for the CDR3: TGTGCCATCAGTGAGTCGACTCGAGTTAGCGGGAGGACGTACGAGCAGTACTTC. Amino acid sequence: CAISESTRVSGRTYEQYF.

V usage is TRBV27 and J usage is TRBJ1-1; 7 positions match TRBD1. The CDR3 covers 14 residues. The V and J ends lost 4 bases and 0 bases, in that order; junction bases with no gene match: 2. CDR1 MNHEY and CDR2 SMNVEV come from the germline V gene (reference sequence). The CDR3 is CASSYRGMNTEAFF. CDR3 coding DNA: TGTGCCAGCAGTTACAGGGGCATGAACACTGAAGCTTTCTTT.

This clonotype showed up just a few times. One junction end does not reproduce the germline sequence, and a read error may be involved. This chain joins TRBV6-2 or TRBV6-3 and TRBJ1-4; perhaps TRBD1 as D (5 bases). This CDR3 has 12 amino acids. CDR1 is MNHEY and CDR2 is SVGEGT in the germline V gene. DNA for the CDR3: TGTGCCAGCGGACAACCTAAGGAAAAACTGTTTTTT. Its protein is CASGQPKEKLFF.

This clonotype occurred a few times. DNA of the CDR3: TGTGCCAGCAGCTTAGCGGGAGCCTGGGAGCAGTACTTC. Residues: CASSLAGAWEQYF. The gene calls are TRBV7-9 and TRBJ2-7; the D gene is possibly TRBD2 (5 bases). CDR1 SEHNR and CDR2 FQNEAQ come from the germline V gene (reference sequence). With 0 bases removed from V and 7 bases from J, the gap between germline ends came to 10 bases. The CDR3 length is 13 residues.